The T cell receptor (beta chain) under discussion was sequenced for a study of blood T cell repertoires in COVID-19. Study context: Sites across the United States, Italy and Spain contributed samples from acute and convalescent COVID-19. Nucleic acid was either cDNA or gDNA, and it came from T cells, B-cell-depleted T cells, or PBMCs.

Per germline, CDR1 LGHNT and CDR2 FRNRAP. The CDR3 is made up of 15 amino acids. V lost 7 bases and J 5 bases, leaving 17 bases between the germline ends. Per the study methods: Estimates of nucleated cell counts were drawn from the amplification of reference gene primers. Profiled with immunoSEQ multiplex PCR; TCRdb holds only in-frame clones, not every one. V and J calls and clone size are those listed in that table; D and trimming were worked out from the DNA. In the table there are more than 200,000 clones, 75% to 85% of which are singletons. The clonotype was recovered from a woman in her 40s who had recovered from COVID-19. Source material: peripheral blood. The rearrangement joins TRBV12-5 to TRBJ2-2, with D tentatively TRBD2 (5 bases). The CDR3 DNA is TGTGCTAGTGCCGCCGGGCCCCGGGGTACCGGGGAGCTGTTTTTT. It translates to CASAAGPRGTGELFF. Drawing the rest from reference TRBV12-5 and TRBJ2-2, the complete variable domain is DARVTQTPRHKVTEMGQEVTMRCQPILGHNTVFWYRQTMMQGLELLAYFRNRAPLDDSGMPKDRFSAEMPDATLATLKIQPSEPRDSAVYFCASAAGPRGTGELFFGEGSRLTVL.